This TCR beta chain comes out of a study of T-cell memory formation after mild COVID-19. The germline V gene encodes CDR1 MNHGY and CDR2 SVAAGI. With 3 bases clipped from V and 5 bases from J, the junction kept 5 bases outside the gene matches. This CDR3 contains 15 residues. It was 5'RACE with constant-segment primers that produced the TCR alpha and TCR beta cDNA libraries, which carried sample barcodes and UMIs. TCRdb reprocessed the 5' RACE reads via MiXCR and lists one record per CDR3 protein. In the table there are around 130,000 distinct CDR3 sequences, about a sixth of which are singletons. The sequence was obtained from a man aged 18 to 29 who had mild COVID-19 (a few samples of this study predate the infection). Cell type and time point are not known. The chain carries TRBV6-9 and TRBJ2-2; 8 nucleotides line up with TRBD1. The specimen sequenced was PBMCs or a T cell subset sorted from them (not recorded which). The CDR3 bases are TGTGCCAGCAGTTACGTGACAGGGGAAACCGGGGAGCTGTTTTTT. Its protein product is CASSYVTGETGELFF.